This T cell receptor (beta chain) emerged from a study of T cell responses to AZD1222 COVID-19 vaccine. Trimming at V came to 2 bases and at J to 4 bases, leaving 5 bases not matched to a gene. CDR1 and CDR2 (germline): MGHRA, YSYEKL. The CDR3 has 16 amino acids. Repertoires were generated with immunoSEQ multiplex PCR, while TCRdb's copy carries only in-frame clones and drops some. The table records some 89,000 clones, roughly nine tenths of them present only once. The chain couples TRBV4-1 to TRBJ2-2; 9 positions match TRBD2. The source of this sequence is an adult in good health. The sequenced sample was peripheral blood, obtained on day 0 of AZD1222 vaccination. CDR3 region: CASSQRVAGATGELFF. CDR3 DNA: TGCGCCAGCAGCCAAAGGGTAGCGGGGGCCACCGGGGAGCTGTTTTTT.